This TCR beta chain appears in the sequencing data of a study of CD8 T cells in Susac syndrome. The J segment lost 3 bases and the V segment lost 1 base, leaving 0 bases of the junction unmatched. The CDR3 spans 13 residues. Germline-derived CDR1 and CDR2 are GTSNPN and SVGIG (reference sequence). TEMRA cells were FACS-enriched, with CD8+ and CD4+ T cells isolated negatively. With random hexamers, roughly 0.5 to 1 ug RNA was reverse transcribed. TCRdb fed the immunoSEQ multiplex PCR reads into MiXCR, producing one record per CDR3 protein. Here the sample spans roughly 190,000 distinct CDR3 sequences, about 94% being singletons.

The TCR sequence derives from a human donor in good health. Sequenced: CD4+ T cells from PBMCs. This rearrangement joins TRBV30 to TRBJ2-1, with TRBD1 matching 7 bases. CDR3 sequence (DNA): TGTGCCTGGAGTGGGGACAGCTACAATGAGCAGTTCTTC. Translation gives CAWSGDSYNEQFF. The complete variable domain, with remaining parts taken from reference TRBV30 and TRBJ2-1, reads SQTIHQWPATLVQPVGSPLSLECTVEGTSNPNLYWYRQAAGRGLQLLFYSVGIGQISSEVPQNLSASRPQDRQFILSSKKLLLSDSGFYLCAWSGDSYNEQFFGPGTRLTVL.